This passage covers 27 T cell receptor beta chains from one sample sequenced in a study of response to subunit inactivated influenza vaccine. MiXCR was run by TCRdb on the RT-PCR reads, yielding one entry per CDR3 protein. The sample has fewer than 250,000 distinct CDR3 sequences, 13% to 15% seen once; the top ten hold roughly 25%. The material sequenced was CD8+ T cells sorted from PBMCs, taken around 5 days after vaccination. The source is a man aged 45-65 years who received an inactivated influenza vaccine.

V usage is TRBV7-9 and J usage is TRBJ2-1; D perhaps matches TRBD2 (7 bases). The germline V gene encodes CDR1 SEHNR and CDR2 FQNEAQ (reference sequence). Trimming cost V 8 bases and J 6 bases, with 17 bases left between them. CDR3 size: 14 residues. The CDR3 region is CASGGASGVNEQFF. DNA of the CDR3: TGTGCCAGCGGGGGGGCTAGTGGCGTCAATGAGCAGTTCTTC.

This rearrangement joins TRBV6-5 to TRBJ1-2; D is unclear. Trimming removed 4 bases at V and 8 bases at J, with 20 bases between. The CDR3 sequence is 15 residues long. Per germline, CDR1 MNHEY and CDR2 SVGAGI. The chain's CDR3 is CASSFRDVPAWGYTF. CDR3 DNA sequence: TGTGCCAGCAGTTTCCGTGACGTCCCAGCGTGGGGCTACACCTTC.

The J gene is TRBJ1-1, the V gene TRBV20-1; 7 positions agree with TRBD1. The J segment lost 4 bases and the V segment lost 6 bases, leaving 8 bases of the junction unmatched. The CDR3 contains 13 residues. In germline, CDR1 is DFQATT, CDR2 SNEGSKA (reference sequence). The CDR3 region is CSARGRGRTEAFF. As DNA, the CDR3 is TGCAGTGCCAGGGGGAGGGGTCGCACTGAAGCTTTCTTT.

This clonotype was seen only a few times. The chain uses TRBV7-8 and TRBJ2-2; the match to TRBD1 covers 8 bases. V shed 1 base and J 9 bases; nucleotides not matched to a gene: 7. Germline V lookup: CDR1 SGHVS, CDR2 FQNEAQ. The CDR3 length is 15 residues. The CDR3 sequence: CASSLVGTGQRELFF. The CDR3, as DNA: TGTGCCAGCAGCTTAGTAGGGACAGGCCAGCGGGAGCTGTTTTTT. Using reference TRBV7-8 and TRBJ2-2 for the parts outside the CDR3, the full variable domain is GAGVSQSPRYKVAKRGQDVALRCDPISGHVSLFWYQQALGQGPEFLTYFQNEAQLDKSGLPSDRFFAERPEGSVSTLKIQRTQQEDSAVYLCASSLVGTGQRELFFGEGSRLTVL.

V usage is TRBV20-1 and J usage is TRBJ2-5; 9 positions agree with TRBD1. Germline V gene data show CDR1 as DFQATT and CDR2 as SNEGSKA (reference sequence). This CDR3 has 15 amino acids. V trimming: 5 bases; J trimming: 2 bases; junction bases outside the gene matches: 9. The CDR3 DNA follows: TGCAGTGCTGACAACCCCGACAGGGGGCAAGAGACCCAGTACTTC. As protein: CSADNPDRGQETQYF.

This clonotype came up a few times. The gene calls are TRBV12-3 or TRBV12-4 and TRBJ2-7; 7 bases are shared with TRBD1. The CDR3 runs to 15 residues. Losses at the gene ends were 7 bases for V and 6 bases for J; bases not matched to a gene: 15. The CDR3 protein is CASTPSGTVIGEQYF. CDR3 DNA sequence: TGTGCCAGCACCCCAAGTGGGACAGTGATCGGCGAGCAGTACTTC.

This clonotype has just a few counts. CDR3 in DNA: TGCAGCGCCAGGGGCAGGGGTCCCTACGAGCAGTACTTC. It encodes CSARGRGPYEQYF. The chain has TRBV29-1 and TRBJ2-7, with a tentative D call TRBD1 (6 bases). Trimming pared 7 bases from V and 2 bases from J, leaving 15 bases between. This CDR3 spans 13 amino acids. The germline gives CDR1 SQVTM, CDR2 ANQGSEA.

The chain uses TRBV12-3 or TRBV12-4 and TRBJ2-3, with D possibly matching TRBD2 (5 bases). Trimming took 2 bases from V and 5 from J, leaving 14 bases between them. This CDR3 has 15 residues. The CDR3 region is CASSLLAVRGDTQYF. CDR3 nucleotide sequence: TGTGCCAGCAGTTTACTCGCGGTCCGGGGAGATACGCAGTATTTT.

The V call is TRBV5-6, the J call TRBJ2-1; D gene uncertain. This CDR3 has 14 residues. Trimming stripped 6 bases from V and 1 base from J, with 11 bases between. Germline values: CDR1 SGHDT, CDR2 YYEEEE. The CDR3 nucleotides read TGTGCCAGCACCCCGGGCAGGTCCTACAATGAGCAGTTCTTC. Translated, it gives CASTPGRSYNEQFF.

This clonotype has a handful of counts. The chain has TRBV6-1 and TRBJ2-2, with D unclear. CDR1 and CDR2 from the germline V gene are MNHNS and SASEGT. The CDR3 is 15 residues long. V lost 5 bases to trimming and J lost 4 bases, with 14 bases between them. CDR3 protein: CASSLMIGVTGELFF. CDR3 in DNA: TGTGCCAGCAGTCTTATGATTGGGGTCACCGGGGAGCTGTTTTTT.

This clonotype was detected many times. The chain recombines TRBV27 with TRBJ1-5; D remains ambiguous. With 6 bases removed from V and 7 bases from J, the gap between germline ends came to 25 bases. The CDR3 is 17 amino acids. The V gene's germline CDR1 is MNHEY and CDR2 SMNVEV (reference sequence). In nucleotides, the CDR3 is TGTGCCAGCAGCCAAAACCGCATCTTGCGGGTAGACCAGCCCCAGCATTTT. Its protein product is CASSQNRILRVDQPQHF.

The rearrangement links TRBV4-2 to TRBJ2-1, with TRBD2 matching 9 bases. This CDR3 has 16 residues. V shed 3 bases, J shed 9 bases, and the junction held 12 bases outside the gene matches. Germline V gives CDR1 LGHNA, CDR2 YNFKEQ. The CDR3 region has the DNA TGTGCCAGCAGCCAGGCCGGGACTAGCATCTATGGTGAGCAGTTCTTC. Its protein is CASSQAGTSIYGEQFF.

V gene TRBV20-1 combines with J gene TRBJ1-1; 8 bases are a match to TRBD1. Germline lookup yields CDR1 DFQATT and CDR2 SNEGSKA (reference sequence). The CDR3 contains 16 residues. The trim removed 0 bases at V and 6 bases at J, leaving 12 bases unmatched. Written as DNA, the CDR3 is TGCAGTGCTAGAGAGAGAGGACAGGGATTGTTAGCTGAAGCTTTCTTT. As protein: CSARERGQGLLAEAFF.

This clonotype was seen a few times. This chain connects TRBV3-1 to TRBJ2-2; a possible D gene is TRBD1 (6 bases). V gave up 2 bases and J gave up 4 bases, with 11 bases separating them. The CDR3 has 15 amino acids. CDR1 and CDR2 (germline): LGHDT, YNNKEL (reference sequence). The CDR3 DNA follows: TGTGCCAGCAGCCAAAAGACAGGCGGCACCGGGGAGCTGTTTTTT. Protein: CASSQKTGGTGELFF.

On this clonotype itself: A clone one base away is much larger, so this may be a read error. The chain uses TRBV5-1 and TRBJ2-1; no clear D gene. Between the trimmed V and J ends, which lost 0 bases and 9 bases, there was a span of 4 bases. Germline V gene data show CDR1 as SGHRS and CDR2 as YFSETQ. This CDR3 has 11 residues. The CDR3 reads CASSLVAEQFF. The CDR3 DNA is TGCGCCAGCAGCTTGGTCGCTGAGCAGTTCTTC.

The rearrangement links TRBV20-1 to TRBJ1-4; D remains ambiguous. Deletions cut 3 bases from V and 0 bases from J, with 5 bases between. The CDR3 sequence is 13 residues long. The germline V gene has CDR1 DFQATT and CDR2 SNEGSKA (reference sequence). The CDR3 here is CSARLPTNEKLFF. The CDR3 nucleotides read TGCAGTGCTAGGTTACCAACTAATGAAAAACTGTTTTTT.

The chain employs TRBV7-9 and TRBJ1-1; D is ambiguous. The CDR3 contains 13 residues. Germline V CDR1 and CDR2: SEHNR, FQNEAQ (reference sequence). The V end lost 2 bases, the J end lost 3 bases, and 7 bases lay between the germline ends. CDR3 in amino acids: CASSLSLYTEAFF. The CDR3 DNA follows: TGTGCCAGCAGCTTAAGTTTGTACACTGAAGCTTTCTTT.

The chain has TRBV5-6 and TRBJ2-1; maybe TRBD2 (6 bases). The CDR3 length is 12 residues. Germline V gives CDR1 SGHDT, CDR2 YYEEEE. Between the trimmed V and J ends, which lost 3 bases and 8 bases, there was a span of 9 bases. The DNA for the CDR3 is TGTGCCAGCAGCTCCTGGGGGGATGAGCAGTTCTTC. Amino acids: CASSSWGDEQFF.

The rearrangement joins TRBV29-1 to TRBJ2-3; TRBD2 is a possible D gene (7 bases). The V end was cut by 3 bases, the J end by 5 bases, with 18 bases between. The CDR3 extends over 15 amino acids. Germline-derived CDR1 and CDR2 are SQVTM and ANQGSEA. As DNA, the CDR3 is TGCAGCGTTGAGTTTTATGGGGGGGCAGTAGATACGCAGTATTTT. It encodes CSVEFYGGAVDTQYF.

The chain uses TRBV5-1 and TRBJ2-2; 9 bases match TRBD1. This CDR3 is 15 amino acids long. The V segment lost 3 bases and the J segment 6 bases; nucleotides outside the gene matches: 6. CDR1 and CDR2 from the germline V gene are SGHRS and YFSETQ. The CDR3 nucleotides read TGCGCCAGCAGCTCCGGGACAGGGTCCGCCGGGGAGCTGTTTTTT. Translating gives CASSSGTGSAGELFF.

This clonotype occurred a few times. The V call is TRBV7-2, the J call TRBJ2-7; 10 bases map to TRBD2. From germline, CDR1 is SGHTA and CDR2 FQGNSA. The CDR3 length is 16 residues. The junction had 9 bases not matched to a gene; V was cut back by 2 bases and J by 5 bases. The CDR3: CASSLFGSGLADEQYF. CDR3 nucleotides: TGTGCCAGCAGCTTATTCGGGTCCGGACTAGCGGACGAGCAGTACTTC.

The chain uses TRBV7-8 and TRBJ2-7; 7 bases fit TRBD2. This CDR3 has 13 amino acids. With 3 bases clipped from V and 5 bases from J, the junction kept 4 bases outside the gene matches. CDR1 and CDR2 (germline): SGHVS, FQNEAQ. CDR3: CASSFTSAHEQYF. Written as DNA, the CDR3 is TGTGCCAGCAGCTTCACTAGCGCCCACGAGCAGTACTTC. Combining the CDR3 with reference TRBV7-8 and TRBJ2-7 gives the whole variable domain GAGVSQSPRYKVAKRGQDVALRCDPISGHVSLFWYQQALGQGPEFLTYFQNEAQLDKSGLPSDRFFAERPEGSVSTLKIQRTQQEDSAVYLCASSFTSAHEQYFGPGTRLTVT.

At least ten counts were recorded for this clonotype. V is TRBV7-8 and J is TRBJ2-1, with D unclear. V gave up 5 bases and J gave up 0 bases, with 11 bases separating them. Germline CDR1 SGHVS, CDR2 FQNEAQ. This CDR3 has 15 amino acids. CDR3 bases: TGTGCCAGCAGCCAGGACCCGAGCTCCTACAATGAGCAGTTCTTC. Its protein product is CASSQDPSSYNEQFF.

V and J are TRBV19 and TRBJ1-5; D uncertain. Looked up from germline, CDR1 is LNHDA and CDR2 is SQIVND (reference sequence). CDR3 size: 12 residues. V was clipped by 7 bases and J by 2 bases, with 6 bases between them. For the CDR3, the DNA is TGTGCCAGTAAGGTCGGCAATCAGCCCCAGCATTTT. Residues: CASKVGNQPQHF. Full variable domain (remainder filled in from reference TRBV19 and TRBJ1-5): DGGITQSPKYLFRKEGQNVTLSCEQNLNHDAMYWYRQDPGQGLRLIYYSQIVNDFQKGDIAEGYSVSREKKESFPLTVTSAQKNPTAFYLCASKVGNQPQHFGDGTRLSIL.

V usage is TRBV7-9 and J usage is TRBJ2-3; weak D call: TRBD2 (5 bases). This CDR3 comprises 15 residues. Deletions cut 6 bases from V and 4 bases from J, with 17 bases between. CDR1 SEHNR and CDR2 FQNEAQ come from the germline V gene (reference sequence). DNA of the CDR3: TGTGCCAGCAGTCGACTAACCCCCCGGTCAGATACGCAGTATTTT. Translated, it gives CASSRLTPRSDTQYF.

The CDR3 DNA reads as TGTGCCAGTCTCGGGACTAGCGGGGGCCCAGAAAGCCATGAGCAGTTCTTC. Residues: CASLGTSGGPESHEQFF. The chain has TRBV4-2 and TRBJ2-1; 14 bases fit TRBD2. Germline V gene sequence: CDR1 LGHNA, CDR2 YNFKEQ. The V segment lost 9 bases and the J segment 8 bases; nucleotides outside the gene matches: 15. CDR3 length: 17 residues.

This clonotype was recorded a few times. The chain combines TRBV5-1 with TRBJ2-2, with D unclear. This CDR3 spans 14 amino acids. V lost 6 bases and J lost 0, with 9 bases in between. Germline loops: CDR1 SGHRS, CDR2 YFSETQ. As DNA, the CDR3 is TGCGCCAGCATGTTTGAGTCGAACACCGGGGAGCTGTTTTTT. It yields the protein CASMFESNTGELFF.